The T cell receptor (beta chain) under discussion was sequenced for a study of shared clonotypes between healthy human individuals. Germline CDR1 is MGHRA and CDR2 is YSYEKL. V was shortened by 3 bases and J by 3 bases, with 11 bases between the two germline ends. The CDR3 length is 15 residues. This clone came up a few times. At deep level, the assay was performed. The table came from immunoSEQ multiplex PCR; TCRdb's copy has only in-frame clones and leaves some out. The sample carries under 1,100,000 clones, around three quarters recorded once. The split of CD4+ cells yielded CD45RA+ naive and CD45RA-negative memory subsets.

The clonotype comes from a man between 18 and 35 years old in good health. Some clones in this sample may be carry-over from other donors' samples. The V call is TRBV4-1, the J call TRBJ2-2; D is possibly TRBD1 or TRBD2 (6 bases each). Input material: memory CD4+ T cells from PBMCs. Subset noted: CD45RA-negative fraction. CDR3 in amino acids: CASSQGGGYTGELFF. The CDR3 DNA reads as TGCGCCAGCAGCCAGGGGGGCGGGTACACCGGGGAGCTGTTTTTT.